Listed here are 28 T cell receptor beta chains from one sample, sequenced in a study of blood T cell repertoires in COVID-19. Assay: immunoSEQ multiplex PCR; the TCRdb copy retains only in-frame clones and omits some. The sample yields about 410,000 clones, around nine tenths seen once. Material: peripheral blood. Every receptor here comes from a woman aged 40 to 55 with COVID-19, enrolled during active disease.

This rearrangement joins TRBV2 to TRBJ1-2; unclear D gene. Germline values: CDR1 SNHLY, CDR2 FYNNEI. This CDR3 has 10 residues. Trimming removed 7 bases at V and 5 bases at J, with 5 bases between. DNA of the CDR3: TGTGCCAGCAAAGAGTATGGCTACACCTTC. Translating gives CASKEYGYTF.

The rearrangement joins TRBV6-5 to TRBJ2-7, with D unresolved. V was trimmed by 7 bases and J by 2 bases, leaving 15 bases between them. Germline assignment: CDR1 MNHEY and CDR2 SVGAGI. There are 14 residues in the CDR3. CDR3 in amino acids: CASIRAATAYEQYF. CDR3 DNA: TGTGCCAGCATTCGCGCAGCGACCGCCTACGAGCAGTACTTC.

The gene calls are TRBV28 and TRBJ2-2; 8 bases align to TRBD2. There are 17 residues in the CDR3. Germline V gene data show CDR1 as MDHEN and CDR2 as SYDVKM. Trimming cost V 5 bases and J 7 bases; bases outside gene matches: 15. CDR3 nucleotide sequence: TGTGCCAGCAGTCCCCTCCGGAGGAGCGGGAGAGTCGGGGAGCTGTTTTTT. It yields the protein CASSPLRRSGRVGELFF.

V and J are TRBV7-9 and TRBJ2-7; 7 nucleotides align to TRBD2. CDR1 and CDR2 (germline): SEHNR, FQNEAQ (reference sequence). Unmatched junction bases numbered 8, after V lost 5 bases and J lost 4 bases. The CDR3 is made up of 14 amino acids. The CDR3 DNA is TGTGCCAGCAGCCCCGGACTAGAAGTGTACGAGCAGTACTTC. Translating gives CASSPGLEVYEQYF.

The CDR3 reads CASSLLPSGGYEQYF. The DNA for the CDR3 is TGCGCCAGCAGCTTGCTACCGAGCGGAGGCTACGAGCAGTACTTC. The rearrangement joins TRBV5-1 to TRBJ2-7; D is perhaps TRBD2 (5 bases). The V gene lost 1 base and the J gene lost 3 bases, with 14 bases spanning the gap. CDR1 and CDR2 (germline): SGHRS, YFSETQ. CDR3 length equals 15 residues. The variable domain in full, with the rest retrieved from reference TRBV5-1 and TRBJ2-7, is KAGVTQTPRYLIKTRGQQVTLSCSPISGHRSVSWYQQTPGQGLQFLFEYFSETQRNKGNFPGRFSGRQFSNSRSEMNVSTLELGDSALYLCASSLLPSGGYEQYFGPGTRLTVT.

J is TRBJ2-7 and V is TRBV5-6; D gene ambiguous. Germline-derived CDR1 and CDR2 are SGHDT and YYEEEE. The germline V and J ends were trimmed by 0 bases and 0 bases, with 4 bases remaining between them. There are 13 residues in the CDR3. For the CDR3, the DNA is TGTGCCAGCAGCTTGGCCAACTCCTACGAGCAGTACTTC. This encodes CASSLANSYEQYF.

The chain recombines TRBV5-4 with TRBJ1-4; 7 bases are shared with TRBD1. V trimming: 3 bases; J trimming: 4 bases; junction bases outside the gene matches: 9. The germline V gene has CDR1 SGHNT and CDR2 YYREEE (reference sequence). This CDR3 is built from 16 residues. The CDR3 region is CASSSKGGTGNEKLFF. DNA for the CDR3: TGTGCCAGCAGCTCGAAAGGGGGCACGGGTAATGAAAAACTGTTTTTT. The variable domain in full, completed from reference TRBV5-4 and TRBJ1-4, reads ETGVTQSPTHLIKTRGQQVTLRCSSQSGHNTVSWYQQALGQGPQFIFQYYREEENGRGNFPPRFSGLQFPNYSSELNVNALELDDSALYLCASSSKGGTGNEKLFFGSGTQLSVL.

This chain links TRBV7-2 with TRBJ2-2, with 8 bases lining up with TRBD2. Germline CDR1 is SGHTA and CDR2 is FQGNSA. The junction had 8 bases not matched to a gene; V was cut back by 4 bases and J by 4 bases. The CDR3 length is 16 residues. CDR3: CASSSQRESSTGELFF. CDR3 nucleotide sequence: TGTGCCAGCAGCTCACAGCGGGAGTCAAGCACCGGGGAGCTGTTTTTT. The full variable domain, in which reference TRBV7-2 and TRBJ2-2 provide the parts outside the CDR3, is GAGVSQSPSNKVTEKGKDVELRCDPISGHTALYWYRQSLGQGLEFLIYFQGNSAPDKSGLPSDRFSAERTGGSVSTLTIQRTQQEDSAVYLCASSSQRESSTGELFFGEGSRLTVL.

Here the CDR3 DNA reads TGTGCCAGCAGTGACCGGGACTTCTCCTACAATGAGCAGTTCTTC. It yields the protein CASSDRDFSYNEQFF. The V gene is TRBV6-2 or TRBV6-3, the J gene TRBJ2-1; D is possibly TRBD2 (6 bases). The V end was cut by 5 bases, the J end by 0 bases, with 11 bases between. The germline V gene encodes CDR1 MNHEY and CDR2 SVGEGT. The CDR3 contains 15 residues.

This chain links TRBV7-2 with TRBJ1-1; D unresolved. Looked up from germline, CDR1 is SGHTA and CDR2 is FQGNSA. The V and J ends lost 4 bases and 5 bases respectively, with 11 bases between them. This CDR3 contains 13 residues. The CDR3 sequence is CASSSAGGTEAFF. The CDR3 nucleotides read TGTGCCAGCAGCTCCGCGGGTGGGACTGAAGCTTTCTTT.

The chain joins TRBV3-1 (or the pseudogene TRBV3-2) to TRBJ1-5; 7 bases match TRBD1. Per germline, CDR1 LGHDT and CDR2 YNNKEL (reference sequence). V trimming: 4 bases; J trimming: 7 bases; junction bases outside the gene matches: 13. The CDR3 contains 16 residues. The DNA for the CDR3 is TGTGCCAGCAGCCCCTACCCCGCAGGGGGAGACCAGCCCCAGCATTTT. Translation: CASSPYPAGGDQPQHF.

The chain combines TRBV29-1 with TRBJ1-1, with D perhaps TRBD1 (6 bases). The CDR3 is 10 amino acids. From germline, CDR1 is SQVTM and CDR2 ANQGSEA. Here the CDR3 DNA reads TGCTGTTCAGGGGACACTGAAGCTTTCTTT. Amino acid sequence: CCSGDTEAFF.

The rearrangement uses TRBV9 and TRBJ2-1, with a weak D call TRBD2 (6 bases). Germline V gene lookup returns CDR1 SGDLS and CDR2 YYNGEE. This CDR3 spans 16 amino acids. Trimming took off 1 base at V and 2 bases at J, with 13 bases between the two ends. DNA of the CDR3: TGTGCCAGCAGCGTACTGGGGACTGGGACCTACAATGAGCAGTTCTTC. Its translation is CASSVLGTGTYNEQFF.

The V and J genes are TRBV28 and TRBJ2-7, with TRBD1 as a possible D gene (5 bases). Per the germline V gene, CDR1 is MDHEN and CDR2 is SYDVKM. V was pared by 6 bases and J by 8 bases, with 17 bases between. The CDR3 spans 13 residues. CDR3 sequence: CASSQEGARQQYF. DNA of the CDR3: TGTGCCAGCAGCCAAGAAGGGGCTCGTCAGCAGTACTTC.

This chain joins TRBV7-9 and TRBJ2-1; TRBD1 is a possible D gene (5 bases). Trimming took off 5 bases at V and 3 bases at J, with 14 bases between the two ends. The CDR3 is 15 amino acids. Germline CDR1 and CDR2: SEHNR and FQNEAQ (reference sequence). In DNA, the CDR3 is TGTGCCAGCAGCCCCTTCAGGGATGTCTACAATGAGCAGTTCTTC. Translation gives CASSPFRDVYNEQFF.

DNA of the CDR3: TGTGCCAGCAGTTACCTAGAACAAGAGACCCAGTACTTC. Amino acids: CASSYLEQETQYF. The chain uses TRBV2 and TRBJ2-5; D is uncertain. Between the trimmed V and J ends, which lost 5 bases and 2 bases, there was a span of 9 bases. Germline-derived CDR1 and CDR2 are SNHLY and FYNNEI. This CDR3 spans 13 amino acids.

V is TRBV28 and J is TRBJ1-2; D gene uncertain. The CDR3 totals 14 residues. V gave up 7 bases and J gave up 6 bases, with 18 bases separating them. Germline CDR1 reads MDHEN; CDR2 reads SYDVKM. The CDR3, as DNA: TGTGCCAGCACCCAAACCGGGATGGTAAATGGCTACACCTTC. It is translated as CASTQTGMVNGYTF.

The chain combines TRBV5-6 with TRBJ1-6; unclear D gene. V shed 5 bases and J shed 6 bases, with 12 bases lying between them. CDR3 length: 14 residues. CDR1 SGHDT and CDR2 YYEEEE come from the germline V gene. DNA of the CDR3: TGTGCCAGCAGATCCGGGTTCATTAATTCACCCCTCCACTTT. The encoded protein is CASRSGFINSPLHF.

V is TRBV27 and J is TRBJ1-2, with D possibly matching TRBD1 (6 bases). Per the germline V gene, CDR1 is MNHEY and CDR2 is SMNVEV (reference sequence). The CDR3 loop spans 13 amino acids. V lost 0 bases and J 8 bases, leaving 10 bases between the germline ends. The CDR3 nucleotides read TGTGCCAGCAGTTTATCAGGGGGATCCGGCTACACCTTC. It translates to CASSLSGGSGYTF.

The CDR3 nucleotides are TGTGCCAGCAGCCGACAGGGTACGTCTGAAGCTTTCTTT. Translated, it gives CASSRQGTSEAFF. The rearrangement joins TRBV3-1 (or the pseudogene TRBV3-2) to TRBJ1-1; 7 nucleotides agree with TRBD1. Germline values: CDR1 LGHDT, CDR2 YNNKEL (reference sequence). The CDR3 spans 13 residues. V gave up 4 bases and J gave up 6 bases; unmatched junction bases: 5.

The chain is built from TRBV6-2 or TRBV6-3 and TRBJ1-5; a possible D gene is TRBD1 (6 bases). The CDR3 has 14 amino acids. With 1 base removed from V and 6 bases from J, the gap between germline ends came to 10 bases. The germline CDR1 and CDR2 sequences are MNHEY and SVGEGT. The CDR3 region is CASSYLGGGQPQHF. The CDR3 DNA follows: TGTGCCAGCAGTTACTTGGGAGGGGGTCAGCCCCAGCATTTT.

The CDR3 DNA follows: TGTGCCAGCAGCTTAAGAGGACAGGGGAAAACCTACGAGCAGTACTTC. It codes for CASSLRGQGKTYEQYF. This chain connects TRBV7-6 to TRBJ2-7, with 9 nucleotides matching TRBD1. CDR3 length equals 16 residues. The V segment lost 2 bases and the J segment 2 bases; nucleotides outside the gene matches: 7. Germline V gene lookup returns CDR1 SGHVS and CDR2 FNYEAQ.

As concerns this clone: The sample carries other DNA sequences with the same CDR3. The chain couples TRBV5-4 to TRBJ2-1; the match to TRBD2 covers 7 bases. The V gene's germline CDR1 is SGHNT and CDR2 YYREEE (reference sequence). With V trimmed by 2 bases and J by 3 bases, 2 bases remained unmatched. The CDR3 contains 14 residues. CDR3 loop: CASSLAGLYNEQFF. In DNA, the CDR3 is TGTGCCAGCAGCTTAGCGGGGCTCTACAATGAGCAGTTCTTC.

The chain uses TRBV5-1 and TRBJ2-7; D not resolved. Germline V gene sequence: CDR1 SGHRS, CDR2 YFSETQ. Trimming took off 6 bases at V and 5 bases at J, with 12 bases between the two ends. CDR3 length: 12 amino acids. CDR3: CASIAPDHEQYF. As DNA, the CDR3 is TGCGCCAGCATAGCCCCTGATCACGAGCAGTACTTC.

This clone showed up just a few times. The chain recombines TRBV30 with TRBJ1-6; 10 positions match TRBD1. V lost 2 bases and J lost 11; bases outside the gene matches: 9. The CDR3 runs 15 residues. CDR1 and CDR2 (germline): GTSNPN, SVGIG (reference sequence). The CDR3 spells CAWSSGTGDGAPLHF. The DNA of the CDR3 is TGTGCCTGGAGTTCCGGGACAGGGGATGGAGCACCCCTCCACTTT.

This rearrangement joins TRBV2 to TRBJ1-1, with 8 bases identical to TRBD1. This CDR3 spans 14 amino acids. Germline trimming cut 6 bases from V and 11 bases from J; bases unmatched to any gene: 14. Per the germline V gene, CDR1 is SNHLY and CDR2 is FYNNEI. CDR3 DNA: TGTGCCAGCAGGGATAGGGGACAGGAGCCTGGGGCTTTCTTT. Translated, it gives CASRDRGQEPGAFF.

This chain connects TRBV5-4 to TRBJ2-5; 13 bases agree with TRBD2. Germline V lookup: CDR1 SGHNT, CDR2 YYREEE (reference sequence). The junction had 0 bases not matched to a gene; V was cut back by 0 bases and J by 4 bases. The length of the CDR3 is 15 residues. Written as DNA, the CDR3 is TGTGCCAGCAGCTTGGGACTAGCGGGAGGAGAGACCCAGTACTTC. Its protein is CASSLGLAGGETQYF.

CDR3 protein: CASSFQTGLNTEAFF. Written as DNA, the CDR3 is TGTGCCAGCAGCTTCCAAACAGGGTTGAACACTGAAGCTTTCTTT. The chain couples TRBV7-2 to TRBJ1-1, with D perhaps TRBD1 (6 bases). V dropped 3 bases and J dropped 0 bases, with 11 bases sitting between them. The CDR3 runs to 15 residues. Germline assignment: CDR1 SGHTA and CDR2 FQGNSA.